The clone carrying this T cell receptor (beta chain) was detected only a few times. Antigen: not known. A single record per CDR3 protein comes from TCRdb applying MiXCR to the reads. The table lists 150,000 to 200,000 distinct CDR3 sequences, about a fifth of them singletons. This entry belongs to a study of T cell repertoires in cytomegalovirus infection. Study findings and constraints: Of the TCR beta families, the public ones yielded a cumulative frequency that identified carriers of CMV plus the relevant HLA. There were HLA-C-restricted CMV-specific TCR beta clonotypes dominating the ex vivo response.

V lost 0 bases and J 4 bases, leaving 13 bases between the germline ends. This CDR3 spans 15 amino acids. CDR1 and CDR2 (germline): MNHEY, SMNVEV (reference sequence). The source is a human donor in good health (CMV status not recorded). Some clones in this sample may be carry-over from other donors' samples. The starting material was CD8+ T cells from cultured PBMCs, obtained from culture after CMV antigen stimulation. The V call is TRBV27, the J call TRBJ2-7; D might be TRBD1 (6 bases). The CDR3 nucleotides read TGTGCCAGCAGTTTATCTGGGGGCCAACCTTACGAGCAGTACTTC. Translation gives CASSLSGGQPYEQYF.